These 19 T cell receptor beta chains originate from one sample sequenced in a study of blood T cell repertoires in COVID-19. Repertoires were generated with immunoSEQ multiplex PCR, while TCRdb's copy carries only in-frame clones and drops some. This repertoire shows roughly 38,000 clones, 81% found once; its top ten account for around 28%. Sequencing was carried out using peripheral blood. The receptors come from an elderly man with active or convalescent COVID-19.

The chain combines TRBV6-1 with TRBJ2-1; D gene uncertain. CDR3 length equals 12 residues. The germline CDR1 and CDR2 sequences are MNHNS and SASEGT. V lost 3 bases, J lost 8 bases, and 8 bases lay in between. CDR3 coding DNA: TGTGCCAGCAGTGATGTTAGTGATGAGCAGTTCTTC. Encoded protein: CASSDVSDEQFF.

The gene calls are TRBV4-3 and TRBJ1-2, with D maybe TRBD1 (6 bases). The V end was cut by 5 bases, the J end by 2 bases, with 18 bases between. Germline V gene sequence: CDR1 LGHNA, CDR2 YSLEER. CDR3 length: 16 amino acids. CDR3 amino acids: CASSYRGAKENYGYTF. DNA for the CDR3: TGCGCCAGCAGCTATCGGGGGGCGAAGGAAAACTATGGCTACACCTTC.

This clone was picked up a small number of times. This chain uses TRBV7-9 with TRBJ2-5; TRBD2 matches at 9 bases. From germline, CDR1 is SEHNR and CDR2 FQNEAQ (reference sequence). After removal of 6 bases from V and 1 base from J, the junction contained 3 bases not matched to a gene. The CDR3 runs 14 residues. The CDR3 DNA reads as TGTGCCAGCAGTTCTAGCGGGGCCCAAGAGACCCAGTACTTC. It codes for CASSSSGAQETQYF.

The genes are TRBV7-9 and TRBJ1-6; a weak D match, TRBD1 (6 bases). Germline V gives CDR1 SEHNR, CDR2 FQNEAQ (reference sequence). Trimming pared 2 bases from V and 7 bases from J, leaving 15 bases between. The CDR3 is made up of 16 amino acids. The CDR3 DNA follows: TGTGCCAGCAGCTTAACAGGGTCACGCTGGAATTCACCCCTCCACTTT. Amino acid sequence: CASSLTGSRWNSPLHF.

The V call is TRBV4-1, the J call TRBJ2-7; maybe TRBD2 (6 bases). CDR3 size: 13 residues. CDR1 is MGHRA and CDR2 is YSYEKL in the germline V gene. V lost 2 bases, J lost 5 bases, and 10 bases lay in between. CDR3: CASSQPPGDEQYF. CDR3 coding DNA: TGCGCCAGCAGCCAACCCCCGGGGGACGAGCAGTACTTC.

The chain is built from TRBV29-1 and TRBJ1-1, with D uncertain. The V gene lost 4 bases and the J gene lost 5 bases, with 14 bases spanning the gap. Per germline, CDR1 SQVTM and CDR2 ANQGSEA. The CDR3 consists of 13 residues. CDR3 DNA sequence: TGCAGCGTTGCTTCGTCCCCGGGGACTGAAGCTTTCTTT. Encoded protein: CSVASSPGTEAFF. The variable domain in full, completed from reference TRBV29-1 and TRBJ1-1, reads SAVISQKPSRDICQRGTSLTIQCQVDSQVTMMFWYRQQPGQSLTLIATANQGSEATYESGFVIDKFPISRPNLTFSTLTVSNMSPEDSSIYLCSVASSPGTEAFFGQGTRLTVV.

The chain's CDR3 is CASSPQGGNQPQHF. CDR3 bases: TGTGCCAGCAGTCCACAGGGAGGCAATCAGCCCCAGCATTTT. The J gene is TRBJ1-5, the V gene TRBV7-2, with D perhaps matching TRBD1 (6 bases). V lost 6 bases and J lost 2, with 11 bases in between. The CDR3 extends over 14 amino acids. CDR1 and CDR2 (germline): SGHTA, FQGNSA.

This rearrangement joins TRBV7-9 to TRBJ1-4, with D possibly matching TRBD1 (5 bases). CDR1 and CDR2 from the germline V gene are SEHNR and FQNEAQ (reference sequence). The V end was cut by 5 bases, the J end by 8 bases, with 18 bases between. There are 15 residues in the CDR3. In DNA form, the CDR3 reads TGTGCCAGCAGCCAAGGACGGACAACTGGGGAAAAACTGTTTTTT. Translating gives CASSQGRTTGEKLFF.

This clone was recorded a few times. V and J are TRBV6-5 and TRBJ1-3, with TRBD1 matching over 7 bases. Per the germline V gene, CDR1 is MNHEY and CDR2 is SVGAGI. The CDR3 extends over 14 amino acids. V gave up 9 bases and J gave up 3 bases; unmatched junction bases: 8. The CDR3, as DNA: TGTGCCAGTCACAGGGGACTTAGTGGAAACACCATATATTTT. Protein sequence: CASHRGLSGNTIYF.

CDR3 sequence: CASSSTGGKNIQYF. The CDR3 nucleotides are TGTGCCAGCAGTTCTACAGGGGGCAAAAACATTCAGTACTTC. The chain recombines TRBV6-2 or TRBV6-3 with TRBJ2-4; 8 bases map to TRBD1. Germline lookup yields CDR1 MNHEY and CDR2 SVGEGT. This CDR3 comprises 14 residues. After removal of 4 bases from V and 3 bases from J, the junction contained 2 bases not matched to a gene.

The V gene is TRBV7-8, the J gene TRBJ1-5, with 7 bases that match TRBD1. This CDR3 is 15 amino acids long. Germline V gives CDR1 SGHVS, CDR2 FQNEAQ. V lost 5 bases, J lost 0 bases, and 4 bases stayed unmatched. The CDR3 bases are TGTGCCAGCAGCGGTCCAGGGGGTAGCAATCAGCCCCAGCATTTT. As protein: CASSGPGGSNQPQHF.

V gene TRBV11-2 combines with J gene TRBJ2-3; 11 bases align to TRBD2. This CDR3 comprises 15 residues. V lost 5 bases and J lost 8; bases outside the gene matches: 9. Germline V gene lookup returns CDR1 SGHAT and CDR2 FQNNGV. CDR3 DNA sequence: TGTGCCAGCAGCCCTATAGCGGGAGGGGTGGGTACGCAGTATTTT. Residues: CASSPIAGGVGTQYF.

The chain links TRBV6-5 to TRBJ2-5, with 12 bases identical to TRBD2. In germline, CDR1 is MNHEY, CDR2 SVGAGI. The V gene end was trimmed by 7 bases and the J gene end by 5 bases; junction bases not matched to a gene: 8. The length of the CDR3 is 15 residues. CDR3 coding DNA: TGTGCCAGCACTGGACTAGCGGGATGGAGCGAGACCCAGTACTTC. It specifies CASTGLAGWSETQYF.

V and J are TRBV6-5 and TRBJ2-1; D is possibly TRBD1 (5 bases). Per the germline V gene, CDR1 is MNHEY and CDR2 is SVGAGI. V shed 0 bases and J shed 6 bases, with 15 bases lying between them. This CDR3 spans 16 amino acids. In DNA, the CDR3 is TGTGCCAGCAGTTACTCCCTAGGGGTTTCTTTCAATGAGCAGTTCTTC. Translating gives CASSYSLGVSFNEQFF.

This clone was observed at least ten times. This chain joins TRBV3-1 (or the pseudogene TRBV3-2) and TRBJ2-3, with 10 nucleotides matching TRBD1. After removal of 4 bases from V and 2 bases from J, the junction contained 3 bases not matched to a gene. Germline CDR1 and CDR2: LGHDT and YNNKEL (reference sequence). The CDR3 runs to 15 residues. CDR3 amino acids: CASSPGQGFTDTQYF. CDR3 in DNA: TGTGCCAGCAGCCCGGGACAGGGGTTCACAGATACGCAGTATTTT.

This chain links TRBV19 with TRBJ1-1; 8 bases line up with TRBD1. The V and J ends lost 5 bases and 1 base, in that order; junction bases with no gene match: 9. The CDR3 has 16 residues. CDR1 is LNHDA and CDR2 is SQIVND in the germline V gene (reference sequence). CDR3 in DNA: TGTGCCAGTAGTCGCGGACAGGGCTATAGGAACACTGAAGCTTTCTTT. It yields the protein CASSRGQGYRNTEAFF.

Written as DNA, the CDR3 is TGTGCCAGCAGACGACCATCCCTAGGGAACACTGAAGCTTTCTTT. As protein: CASRRPSLGNTEAFF. V is TRBV6-5 and J is TRBJ1-1; D gene unclear. Trimming left V 6 bases short and J 1 base short, with 15 bases between. CDR3 size: 15 residues. Germline V lookup: CDR1 MNHEY, CDR2 SVGAGI.

The CDR3, as DNA: TGTGCCAGCAGCCAGGGGGATTCCCTTTCACCCCTCCACTTT. Translated, it gives CASSQGDSLSPLHF. This chain joins TRBV11-1 and TRBJ1-6; 7 nucleotides agree with TRBD1. The V segment lost 5 bases and the J segment 9 bases; nucleotides outside the gene matches: 7. The CDR3 length is 14 residues. The V gene's germline CDR1 is SGHAT and CDR2 FQDESV (reference sequence).

The rearrangement joins TRBV30 to TRBJ1-5, with a tentative D call TRBD1 (6 bases). V lost 7 bases to trimming and J lost 3 bases, with 13 bases between them. Germline V gene sequence: CDR1 GTSNPN, CDR2 SVGIG (reference sequence). The CDR3 spans 13 residues. CDR3 bases: TGTGCCTACCGGGACAACTTCAATCAGCCCCAGCATTTT. It specifies CAYRDNFNQPQHF.